The text below deals with one TCR beta chain. From germline, CDR1 is SQVTM and CDR2 ANQGSEA. The CDR3 runs 13 residues. Trimming left V 4 bases short and J 4 bases short, with 13 bases between. The sample comes from a study of blood T cell repertoires in COVID-19. About the study: The United States, Italy and Spain provided the acute and convalescent COVID-19 samples. T cells, B-cell-depleted T cells, or PBMCs supplied cDNA or gDNA.

Which cohort a participant joined came from the clinical history participants gave. Donors of Cohort 3 who recovered were those that had two negative PCRs, clearance, or symptom resolution. Profiled with immunoSEQ multiplex PCR; TCRdb holds only in-frame clones, not every one. Of approximately 270,000 clones in the sample, 75% to 90% are singletons; the top ten hold 1.5% to 2%. The chain carries TRBV29-1 and TRBJ1-1; D remains ambiguous. Specimen: PBMCs or T cells enriched from blood (not recorded which). This TCR was recovered from a woman between 45 and 60 years old who had recovered from COVID-19. CDR3 DNA: TGCAGCGTTGTACCTCCCGGCGGCACTGAAGCTTTCTTT. Translated: CSVVPPGGTEAFF.